Below are 17 T cell receptor beta chains sequenced from a single sample in a study of Ad26.COV2.S vaccination and SARS-CoV-2 variants. Sequenced by immunoSEQ multiplex PCR; TCRdb stores in-frame clones only, minus some. The table includes roughly 450,000 clones, 75% to 95% detected once. Treatment here: some 19 received Ad26.COV2.S at low or high dose, single or two shots; about 5 received placebo; per-sample allocation not given. Sampling happened 63 days after the first vaccine or placebo injection. The specimen was peripheral blood, collected in a trial of Ad26.COV2.S vaccine versus placebo. The receptor set was obtained from a person between 18 and 65 years old who received the Ad26.COV2.S COVID-19 vaccine or a placebo.

The rearrangement joins TRBV11-2 to TRBJ2-5; D ambiguous. Germline loops: CDR1 SGHAT, CDR2 FQNNGV. The V end lost 4 bases, the J end lost 3 bases, and 3 bases lay between the germline ends. This CDR3 is built from 11 residues. CDR3: CASSYKETQYF. The CDR3 DNA sequence: TGTGCCAGCAGCTACAAAGAGACCCAGTACTTC.

This clone has a single count. The chain uses TRBV18 and TRBJ1-6, with no clear D. CDR1 is KGHSH, CDR2 LQKENI, per germline. The CDR3 consists of 14 residues. V was shortened by 2 bases and J by 1 base, with 3 bases between the two germline ends. The CDR3 spells CASSPASYNSPLHF. The CDR3 bases are TGTGCCAGCTCACCAGCATCCTATAATTCACCCCTCCACTTT.

The chain joins TRBV6-2 or TRBV6-3 to TRBJ2-7; no clear D gene. The V and J ends lost 3 bases and 2 bases respectively, with 14 bases between them. CDR3 length equals 15 residues. The germline V gene encodes CDR1 MNHEY and CDR2 SVGEGT. This chain's CDR3 is CASSYEQNPPYEQYF. The CDR3 nucleotides are TGTGCCAGCAGTTATGAGCAGAATCCTCCCTACGAGCAGTACTTC.

The chain couples TRBV7-2 to TRBJ1-3, with D uncertain. From germline, CDR1 is SGHTA and CDR2 FQGNSA. The V end lost 1 base, the J end lost 2 bases, and 15 bases lay between the germline ends. The CDR3 has 17 residues. The DNA of the CDR3 is TGTGCCAGCAGCTTAGTTCCCCGGGTAACTGCTGGAAACACCATATATTTT. It is translated as CASSLVPRVTAGNTIYF.

This clone occurred once. The chain recombines TRBV27 with TRBJ2-5, with 10 nucleotides matching TRBD2. Germline loops: CDR1 MNHEY, CDR2 SMNVEV (reference sequence). The CDR3 spans 16 residues. Trimming took 2 bases from V and 2 from J; bases not matched to a gene: 5. The CDR3, as DNA: TGTGCCAGCAGTTTAGAGGCTAGCGGGGGACAAGAGACCCAGTACTTC. Encoded protein: CASSLEASGGQETQYF.

V and J are TRBV7-6 and TRBJ2-3, with no clear D. V was trimmed by 5 bases and J by 3 bases, leaving 15 bases between them. This CDR3 region has 15 residues. Germline V gene data show CDR1 as SGHVS and CDR2 as FNYEAQ. Here the CDR3 DNA reads TGTGCCAGCAGCCCCCTGTCTGGAGTTACAGATACGCAGTATTTT. Translating gives CASSPLSGVTDTQYF.

The CDR3 region is CASSQDATRKGIYAEYF. The CDR3 nucleotides read TGCGCCAGCAGCCAAGATGCCACAAGAAAAGGGATATACGCGGAGTATTTT. The gene calls are TRBV4-1 and TRBJ2-3; no firm D call. This CDR3 spans 17 amino acids. The germline V gene has CDR1 MGHRA and CDR2 YSYEKL. Between the trimmed V and J ends, which lost 0 bases and 13 bases, there was a span of 26 bases.

CDR3 loop: CASSSGTSGTPYEQYF. The CDR3 nucleotides read TGTGCCAGCAGCTCGGGGACTAGCGGGACCCCCTACGAGCAGTACTTC. The chain recombines TRBV5-4 with TRBJ2-7; 13 positions agree with TRBD2. The CDR3 loop spans 16 amino acids. Germline V gene sequence: CDR1 SGHNT, CDR2 YYREEE (reference sequence). V lost 3 bases and J lost 2; bases outside the gene matches: 5.

The chain is built from TRBV28 and TRBJ2-7; TRBD2 matches 11 bases. V was clipped by 7 bases and J by 4 bases; unmatched bases: 9. The CDR3 runs 15 residues. CDR1 is MDHEN, CDR2 SYDVKM, per germline. CDR3 in DNA: TGTGCCAGCACCTTGGAGGTAGCGGGAGGGTACGAGCAGTACTTC. The encoded protein is CASTLEVAGGYEQYF.

The count of this clone is one. This chain uses TRBV6-6 with TRBJ1-5, with D perhaps matching TRBD1 (5 bases). Per germline, CDR1 MNHNY and CDR2 SVGAGI (reference sequence). The germline V and J ends were trimmed by 6 bases and 5 bases, with 11 bases remaining between them. This CDR3 is 13 amino acids long. CDR3 in amino acids: CASSPDSHQPQHF. CDR3 sequence (DNA): TGTGCCAGCAGCCCAGACAGTCATCAGCCCCAGCATTTT.

The chain couples TRBV6-5 to TRBJ1-2, with TRBD1 as a possible D gene (5 bases). The CDR3 runs to 14 residues. Germline CDR1 is MNHEY and CDR2 is SVGAGI. V was trimmed by 4 bases and J by 4 bases, leaving 13 bases between them. The CDR3 is CASSSRRAFYGYTF. For the CDR3, the DNA is TGTGCCAGCAGTTCTCGCAGGGCGTTCTATGGCTACACCTTC.

This sequence joins TRBV14 and TRBJ2-1; 12 bases fit TRBD2. Germline CDR1 SGHDN, CDR2 FVKESK. V shed 4 bases and J 5 bases; nucleotides not matched to a gene: 6. The length of the CDR3 is 16 residues. The CDR3 here is CASSLMASGRDNEQFF. The CDR3 DNA sequence: TGTGCCAGCAGCCTTATGGCTAGCGGGAGGGACAATGAGCAGTTCTTC.

V gene TRBV5-8 combines with J gene TRBJ2-3; no firm D call. The germline V and J ends were trimmed by 4 bases and 5 bases, with 5 bases remaining between them. The CDR3 runs to 11 residues. CDR1 and CDR2 (germline): SGHTS, YDEGEE. The CDR3 DNA reads as TGTGCCAGCAGCCTAGTAGATACGCAGTATTTT. Translated: CASSLVDTQYF.

This chain links TRBV7-9 with TRBJ1-5, with 11 bases lining up with TRBD1. The CDR3 is 15 amino acids. The germline gives CDR1 SEHNR, CDR2 FQNEAQ (reference sequence). Trimming at V came to 5 bases and at J to 8 bases, leaving 8 bases not matched to a gene. The CDR3 is CASSPGQGAREPQHF. Here the CDR3 DNA reads TGTGCCAGCAGCCCCGGACAGGGGGCCAGGGAGCCCCAGCATTTT.

The chain links TRBV5-5 to TRBJ1-1; possibly TRBD1 for D (6 bases). The V end was cut by 2 bases, the J end by 7 bases, with 12 bases between. The germline CDR1 and CDR2 sequences are SGHKS and YYEKEE (reference sequence). There are 13 residues in the CDR3. The CDR3 sequence: CASSFTGGGEAFF. In nucleotides, the CDR3 is TGTGCCAGCAGCTTCACAGGAGGGGGTGAAGCTTTCTTT.

This chain connects TRBV7-2 to TRBJ2-1; 8 bases fit TRBD2. In germline, CDR1 is SGHTA, CDR2 FQGNSA. This CDR3 region has 14 residues. J lost 8 bases, V lost 1 base, and 4 bases had no gene match. This CDR3 is CASSLGTSRDEQFF. CDR3 coding DNA: TGTGCCAGCAGCTTAGGGACTAGCAGGGATGAGCAGTTCTTC.

The chain joins TRBV15 to TRBJ1-3; possibly TRBD1 for D (5 bases). The CDR3 has 20 residues. The germline V and J ends were trimmed by 4 bases and 0 bases, with 25 bases remaining between them. The germline CDR1 and CDR2 sequences are LNHNV and YYDKDF (reference sequence). The CDR3 here is CATSTIGAIMGRTSGNTIYF. DNA of the CDR3: TGTGCCACCAGCACGATAGGAGCGATAATGGGACGGACCTCTGGAAACACCATATATTTT.